Given below is one TCR beta chain in context. This receptor's antigen is unknown. The record has no base qualities; no much larger clone is one base away. Genomic DNA was isolated using the Qiagen DNeasy kit from unsorted PBMCs as well as from negatively selected CD4+ and CD8+ fractions. Amplification of TCR beta CDR3 regions was done by immunoSEQ multiplex PCR with primers that anneal to V and J segments. A synthetic immune receptor repertoire was used to minimize amplification bias, and remaining bias was computationally removed after sequencing. The authors' analysis ran thus. Custom Python scripts were used to quantify repertoire diversity as the Shannon entropy index. Unsorted, CD4+ and CD8+ repertoires were analyzed separately, except in combined analyses where CD4+ and CD8+ sequences were merged in silico. A clone was considered expanded if an increase in frequency of at least 2-fold after treatment relative to C1D1 was found, and a pseudocount of 0.5 was applied to clones undetected at baseline. Clones with 0 or 1 copy at C1D1 were defined as singleton clones, while clones with 2 or more copies were defined as non-singleton clones. Clones expanded in unsorted samples were labelled as CD4+, CD8+ or unknown by matching protein sequences in sorted samples from the same patient. Wilcoxon tests on paired samples were used to test changes in diversity from C1D1 to C4D1. The clones in this table, taken by TCRdb from immuneACCESS, are in-frame only. Not every clone is retained; where verified, under half of the shortfall comes from an unresolved V gene, and the cause of the rest is unknown. Clonal size and the V and J genes are those of that table, whereas D and trimming came from the DNA. The sample records tens of thousands of clones, roughly nine tenths of which are singletons. Roughly a tenth of the sample is held by the ten biggest clonotypes.

This record belongs to a study of PD-1 blockade in classical Hodgkin lymphoma (dated by TCRdb to 2019 to 2021). About the investigation overall: Nivolumab dosing was 3 mg/kg intravenously every 2 weeks, continuing until either disease progression or unacceptable toxicity. The study used CyTOF and TCR beta sequencing to define a peripheral blood immune signature of response to PD-1 blockade in classical Hodgkin lymphoma. What the research found in general, with its limitations: Baseline TCR diversity was reported to be lower in newly diagnosed patients than in healthy donors and to be lower still in relapsed/refractory patients. Lower diversity was seen in patients whose nivolumab began less than 1 year after ASCT, and these patients were left out of later analyses so that immune reconstitution would not confound the results. By C4D1, a significant rise was seen in CD4+ TCR diversity but not in CD8+ TCR diversity (p=0.0027 vs p=0.16), and the rise was most apparent among complete responders (p=0.02). Trial patients achieving complete response had baseline diversity similar to newly diagnosed patients, whereas partial responders and progressors had significantly lower diversity. Only a single clinical trial cohort was studied, and what caused the repertoire differences, possibly disease activity or prior therapy, remained undefined.

CDR1 and CDR2, looked up from the germline V gene, are SGHAT and FQNNGV. Relative to germline, V is 8 bases shorter and J is 4 bases shorter, with 11 bases between their ends. From the cysteine up to the phenylalanine, the CDR3 has a length of 12 residues. Only the CDR3 region is kept as DNA, spanning 36 bases read in frame from base 1. The sample's time point label is to be understood as: cycle 2 day 1 (C2D1) of nivolumab. Every trial patient had relapsed after autologous stem cell transplantation, and cohorts A, B and C differed in prior brentuximab vedotin exposure. The trial cohort was composed of about 54 patients with relapsed/refractory classical Hodgkin lymphoma, for whom complete response, partial response or progressive disease was recorded as best overall response. Trial patients were treated with single-agent nivolumab in the multi-cohort phase II CheckMate 205 trial. Best overall response was determined by an independent review committee according to the 2007 International Working Group response criteria. Trial PBMCs were collected immediately before nivolumab initiation (C1D1) and during therapy at cycle 2 day 1 and cycle 4 day 1. After peripheral blood was drawn into 8 mL Vacutainer Cell Preparation Tubes, PBMCs were isolated by centrifugation and then cryopreserved.

The clonotype comes from a human donor with classical Hodgkin lymphoma. Material: peripheral blood mononuclear cells (PBMCs), obtained before the second cycle of nivolumab. The rearrangement combines TRBV11-2 with TRBJ1-1; the D segment cannot be called with confidence. CDR3 protein: CASVHGFTEAFF. The DNA sequence is as follows: TGTGCCAGCGTCCACGGTTTCACTGAAGCTTTCTTT.